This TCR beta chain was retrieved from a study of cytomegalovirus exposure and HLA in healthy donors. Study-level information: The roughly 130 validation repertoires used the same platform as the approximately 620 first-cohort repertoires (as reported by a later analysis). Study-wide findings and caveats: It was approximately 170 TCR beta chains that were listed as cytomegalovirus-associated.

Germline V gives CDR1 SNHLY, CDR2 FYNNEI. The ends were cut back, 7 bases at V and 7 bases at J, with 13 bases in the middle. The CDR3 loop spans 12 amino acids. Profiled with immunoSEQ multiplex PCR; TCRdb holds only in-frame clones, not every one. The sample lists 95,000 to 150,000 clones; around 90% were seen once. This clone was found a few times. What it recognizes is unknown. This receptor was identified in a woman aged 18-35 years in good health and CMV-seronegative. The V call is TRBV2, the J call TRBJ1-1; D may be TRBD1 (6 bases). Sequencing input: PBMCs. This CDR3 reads CASTMDSFEAFF. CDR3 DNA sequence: TGTGCCAGCACCATGGACAGCTTTGAAGCTTTCTTT.